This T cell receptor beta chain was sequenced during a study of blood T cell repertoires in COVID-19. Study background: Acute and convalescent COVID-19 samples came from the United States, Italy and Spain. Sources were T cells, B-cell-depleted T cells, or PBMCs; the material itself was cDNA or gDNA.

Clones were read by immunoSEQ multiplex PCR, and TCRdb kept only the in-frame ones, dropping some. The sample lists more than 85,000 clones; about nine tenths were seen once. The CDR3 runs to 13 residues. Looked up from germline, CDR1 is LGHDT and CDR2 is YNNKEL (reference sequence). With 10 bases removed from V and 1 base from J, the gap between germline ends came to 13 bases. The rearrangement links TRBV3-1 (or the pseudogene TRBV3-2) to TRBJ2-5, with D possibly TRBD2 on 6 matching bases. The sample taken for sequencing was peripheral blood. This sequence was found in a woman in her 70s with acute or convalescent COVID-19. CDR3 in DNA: TGTGCCACACTAGGGGACTTCCAAGAGACCCAGTACTTC. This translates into CATLGDFQETQYF.